The rows below give T cell receptor beta chains drawn from one sample of a study of CD8+ T cells in alopecia areata. Clones were read by immunoSEQ multiplex PCR, and TCRdb kept only the in-frame ones, dropping some. The sample shows over 120,000 clones, around three fifths of them seen only once. The sample was CD4+ T cells sorted from blood, taken at week 0. All receptors derive from a human donor with alopecia areata. The CDR3 runs from the conserved cysteine through the conserved F or W. Some rows mark clone size as missing; the rest say once, few, many or name a class of expanded clone.

V gene: TRBV29-1; clone size: few; J gene: TRBJ2-5; CDR3 protein: CSVQRGGTGAETQYF
V gene: TRBV7-2; clone size: many; J gene: TRBJ1-5; CDR3 protein: CASSPDPGSNQPQHF
V gene: TRBV29-1; clone size: -; J gene: TRBJ2-1; CDR3 protein: CSVYGPTLFNEQFF
V gene: TRBV23-1; clone size: few; J gene: TRBJ1-3; CDR3 protein: CASSQRGGTNTIYF
V gene: TRBV2; clone size: -; J gene: TRBJ1-5; CDR3 protein: CASSARTGGAVQPQHF
V gene: TRBV4-3; clone size: -; J gene: TRBJ1-1; CDR3 protein: CASSQVGRTEAFF
V gene: TRBV6-5; clone size: -; J gene: TRBJ1-2; CDR3 protein: CASRPDRIYGYTF
V gene: TRBV30; clone size: -; J gene: TRBJ2-7; CDR3 protein: CAWNTGTQTYEQYF
V gene: TRBV6-5; clone size: once; J gene: TRBJ1-3; CDR3 protein: CASPDRNENTIYF
V gene: TRBV4-1; clone size: -; J gene: TRBJ1-5; CDR3 protein: CASSQRGKYTGRGSLNQPQHF
V gene: TRBV5-1; clone size: -; J gene: TRBJ2-3; CDR3 protein: CASSSQPLAGRNTDTQYF
V gene: TRBV4-2; clone size: few; J gene: TRBJ2-1; CDR3 protein: CASSLILAGASYNEQFF
V gene: TRBV2; clone size: -; J gene: TRBJ2-5; CDR3 protein: CASLPLEQETQYF
V gene: TRBV5-4; clone size: -; J gene: TRBJ2-1; CDR3 protein: CASSFGTSGNMRVQFF
V gene: TRBV29-1; clone size: few; J gene: TRBJ1-1; CDR3 protein: CSVERSRDTEAFF
V gene: TRBV18; clone size: many; J gene: TRBJ1-5; CDR3 protein: CASSPAVFDQPQHF
V gene: TRBV29-1; clone size: -; J gene: TRBJ2-4; CDR3 protein: CSVFDRSFQYF
V gene: TRBV19; clone size: -; J gene: TRBJ1-2; CDR3 protein: CASSPGRGSNYGYTF
V gene: TRBV30; clone size: once; J gene: TRBJ2-5; CDR3 protein: CAWSVGAVETQYF
V gene: TRBV30; clone size: -; J gene: TRBJ1-1; CDR3 protein: CAWSSGFPEAFF
V gene: TRBV5-6; clone size: -; J gene: TRBJ1-1; CDR3 protein: CASSSALNTEAFF
V gene: TRBV14; clone size: -; J gene: TRBJ2-5; CDR3 protein: CASSLGLADGETQYF
V gene: TRBV15; clone size: -; J gene: TRBJ1-2; CDR3 protein: CATSREGGGGYTF
V gene: TRBV7-2; clone size: few; J gene: TRBJ1-5; CDR3 protein: CASSLAVGGNQPQHF
V gene: TRBV2; clone size: -; J gene: TRBJ1-1; CDR3 protein: CASSATGTEAFF
V gene: TRBV7-3; clone size: -; J gene: TRBJ2-3; CDR3 protein: CASSQRGPSTDTQYF
V gene: TRBV2; clone size: few; J gene: TRBJ1-2; CDR3 protein: CASSEVDSPYGYTF
V gene: TRBV4-3; clone size: few; J gene: TRBJ1-6; CDR3 protein: CASSQDQGRRSPLHF
V gene: TRBV29-1; clone size: -; J gene: TRBJ2-5; CDR3 protein: CSARKAGGETQYF
V gene: TRBV29-1; clone size: few; J gene: TRBJ2-4; CDR3 protein: CSVDGSLGNIQYF
V gene: TRBV30; clone size: few; J gene: TRBJ2-1; CDR3 protein: CAWSGGYYNEQFF
V gene: TRBV5-1; clone size: once; J gene: TRBJ2-7; CDR3 protein: CASSPAAGFYEQYF
V gene: TRBV13; clone size: -; J gene: TRBJ2-2; CDR3 protein: CASSRGGWNTGELFF
V gene: TRBV11-1; clone size: -; J gene: TRBJ2-7; CDR3 protein: CASSGPSSGGRYEQYF
V gene: TRBV5-1; clone size: once; J gene: TRBJ2-1; CDR3 protein: CASSGGQHSSYNEQFF
V gene: TRBV27; clone size: few; J gene: TRBJ1-6; CDR3 protein: CASSRQGSAYNSPLHF